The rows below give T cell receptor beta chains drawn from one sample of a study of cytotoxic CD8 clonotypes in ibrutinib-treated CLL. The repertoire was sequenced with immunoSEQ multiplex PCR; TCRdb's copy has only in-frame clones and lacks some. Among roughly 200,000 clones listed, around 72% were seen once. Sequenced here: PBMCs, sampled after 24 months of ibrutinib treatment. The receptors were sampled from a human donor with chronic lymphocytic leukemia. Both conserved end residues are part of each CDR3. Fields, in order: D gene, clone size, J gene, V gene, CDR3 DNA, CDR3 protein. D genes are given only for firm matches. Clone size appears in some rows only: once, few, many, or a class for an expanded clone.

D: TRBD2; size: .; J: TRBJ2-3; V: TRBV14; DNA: TGTGCCAGCAGCCAACACCCGGGACTAGGGTTCTTACGAAGCTCTAGCACAGATACGCAGTATTTT; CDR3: CASSQHPGLGFLRSSSTDTQYF
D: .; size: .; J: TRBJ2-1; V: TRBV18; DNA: TGTGCCAGCTCTCTTAGCGGAGACTCCTACAATGAGCAGTTCTTC; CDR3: CASSLSGDSYNEQFF
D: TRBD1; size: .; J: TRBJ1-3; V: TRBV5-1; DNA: TGCGCCAGCAGCTTACATCCGGACAGGAGAGGTGGAAACACCATATATTTT; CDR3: CASSLHPDRRGGNTIYF
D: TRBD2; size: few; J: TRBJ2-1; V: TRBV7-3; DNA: TGTGCCAGCTCTGGTGGGACTACTCGGGGACTAGCGGGCGTCAATGAGCAGTTCTTC; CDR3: CASSGGTTRGLAGVNEQFF
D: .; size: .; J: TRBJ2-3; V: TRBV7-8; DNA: TGTGCCAGCAGCTCCCGGGGCTATACGCAGTATTTT; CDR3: CASSSRGYTQYF
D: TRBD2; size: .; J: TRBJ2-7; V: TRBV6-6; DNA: TGTGCCAGCTCGACTAGCGGGAACGAGCAGTACTTC; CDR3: CASSTSGNEQYF
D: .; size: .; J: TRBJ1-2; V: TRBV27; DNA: TGTGCCAGCAGTTCTTTGAGTCTTGGAGGCTATGGCTACACCTTC; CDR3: CASSSLSLGGYGYTF
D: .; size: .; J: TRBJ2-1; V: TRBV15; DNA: TGTGCCACCAGCAGAGTGTTGAGCAATGAGCAGTTCTTC; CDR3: CATSRVLSNEQFF
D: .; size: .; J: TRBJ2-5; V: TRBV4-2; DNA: TGTGCCAGCAGCCGGACCCCAGGGGATTATGTAGAGACCCAGTACTTC; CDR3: CASSRTPGDYVETQYF
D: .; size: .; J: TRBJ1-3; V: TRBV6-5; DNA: TGTGCCAGCAGTTCTTGGACAGAATCTGGAAACACCATATATTTT; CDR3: CASSSWTESGNTIYF
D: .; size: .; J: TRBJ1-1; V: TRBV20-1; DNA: TGCAGTGCCACCGGGTATCCTGAAGCTTTCTTT; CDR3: CSATGYPEAFF
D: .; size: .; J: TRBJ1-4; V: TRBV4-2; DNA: TGTGCCAGCAGCCAAGGGGGGCAGAATGATGAAAAACTGTTTTTT; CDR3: CASSQGGQNDEKLFF
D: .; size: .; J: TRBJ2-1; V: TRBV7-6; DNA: TGTGCCAGCAGCTTATCTGGGAAATATTACAATGAGCAGTTCTTC; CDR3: CASSLSGKYYNEQFF
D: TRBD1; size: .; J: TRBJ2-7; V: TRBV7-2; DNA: TGTGCCAGCAGCTTAGTCCCAGGGGGCTCCTACGAGCAGTACTTC; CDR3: CASSLVPGGSYEQYF
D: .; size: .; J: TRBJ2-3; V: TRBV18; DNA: TGTGCCAGCTCGCACAGCCCCAGGGCCTCTAGCACAGATACGCAGTATTTT; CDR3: CASSHSPRASSTDTQYF
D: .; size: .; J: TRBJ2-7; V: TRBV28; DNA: TGTGCCAGCAGTCCCACGCGACTAGTCTCCGAGCAGTACTTC; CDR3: CASSPTRLVSEQYF
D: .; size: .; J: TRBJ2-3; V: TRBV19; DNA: TGTGCCAGTAGTACGGATACTTCCCCCACAGATACGCAGTATTTT; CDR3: CASSTDTSPTDTQYF
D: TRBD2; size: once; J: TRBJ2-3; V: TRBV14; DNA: TGTGCCAGCAGCCCCCGTTTAGCGGGAAGCACAGATACGCAGTATTTT; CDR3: CASSPRLAGSTDTQYF
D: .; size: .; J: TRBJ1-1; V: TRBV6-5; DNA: TGTGCCAGCAGTTACTCGAGTCAGGGGTACACTGAAGCTTTCTTT; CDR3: CASSYSSQGYTEAFF
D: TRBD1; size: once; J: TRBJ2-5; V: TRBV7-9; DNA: TGTGCCAGCAGCTCGGGACAGCTACAAGAGACCCAGTACTTC; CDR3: CASSSGQLQETQYF
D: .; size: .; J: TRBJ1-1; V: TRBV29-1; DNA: TGCAGCGGTGCCAGGATGAACACTGAAGCTTTCTTT; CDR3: CSGARMNTEAFF
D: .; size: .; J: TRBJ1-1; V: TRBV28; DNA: TGTGCCAGCAGTGACAGGAAAGCTTTCTTT; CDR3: CASSDRKAFF
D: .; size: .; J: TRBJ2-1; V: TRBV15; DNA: TGTGCCACCGGCCTAGTATTCAATGAGCAGTTCTTC; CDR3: CATGLVFNEQFF
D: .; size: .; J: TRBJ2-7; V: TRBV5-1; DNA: TGCGCCAGCAGCTCTTATCCAGAGACCTACGAGCAGTACTTC; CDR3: CASSSYPETYEQYF
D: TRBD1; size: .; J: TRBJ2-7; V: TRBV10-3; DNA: TGTGCCGTCTCCCCGGCGGGGGACAGGGGCTCCTACGAGCAGTACTTC; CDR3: CAVSPAGDRGSYEQYF
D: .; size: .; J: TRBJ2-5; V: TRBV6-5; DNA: TGTGCCAGCAGGAGACAGCAAGAGACCCAGTACTTC; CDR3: CASRRQQETQYF
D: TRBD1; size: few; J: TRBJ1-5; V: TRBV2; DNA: TGTGCCAGCAGTGACAGGGGGAATCAGCCCCAGCATTTT; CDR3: CASSDRGNQPQHF
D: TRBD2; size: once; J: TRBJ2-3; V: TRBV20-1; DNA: TGCAGTGCTAGAATAGCGGGAGCGCAGTATTTT; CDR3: CSARIAGAQYF
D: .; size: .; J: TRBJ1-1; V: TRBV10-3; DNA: TGTGCCATCAACAACAGGGAATGGACTGAAGCTTTCTTT; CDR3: CAINNREWTEAFF
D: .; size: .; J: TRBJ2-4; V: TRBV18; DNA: TGTGCCAGCTCACTTAGTATGGGTGTAGACATTCAGTACTTC; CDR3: CASSLSMGVDIQYF
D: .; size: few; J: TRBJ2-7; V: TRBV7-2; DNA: TGTGCCAGCAGCTTAGAAGGAGGGAGGTCCCTAAACTCCTACGAGCAGTACTTC; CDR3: CASSLEGGRSLNSYEQYF
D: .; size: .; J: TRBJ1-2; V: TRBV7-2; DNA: TGTGCCAGCAGCGATCCGGGGAGGAACTATGGCTACACCTTC; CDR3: CASSDPGRNYGYTF
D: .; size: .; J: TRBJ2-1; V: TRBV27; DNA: TGTGCCAGCAGTTTATCTCTGTGGTACAATGAGCAGTTCTTC; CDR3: CASSLSLWYNEQFF
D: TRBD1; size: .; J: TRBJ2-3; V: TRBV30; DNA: TGTGCCTGGAGTGTGACTAAGACAGGGAATACAGATACGCAGTATTTT; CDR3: CAWSVTKTGNTDTQYF
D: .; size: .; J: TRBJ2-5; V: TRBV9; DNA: TGTGCCAGCAGCGAGATCGGTGGGGGACAAGAGACCCAGTACTTC; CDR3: CASSEIGGGQETQYF
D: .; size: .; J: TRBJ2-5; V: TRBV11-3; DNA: TGTGCCAGCAGCTTAGGCCAAGAGACCCAGTACTTC; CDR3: CASSLGQETQYF